What follows is one TCR beta chain and its context. Antigen unknown. The treatment here: oral pan-JAK inhibitor, 5-10 mg twice daily. This sample stems from a study of CD8+ T cells in alopecia areata. The overall study: A 6-month off-drug phase came after tofacitinib, which had lasted 6 to 18 months.

Germline CDR1 and CDR2: SGHTA and FQGNSA. The ends lost 5 bases at V and 3 bases at J; junction bases unmatched: 7. The CDR3 consists of 14 residues. Study results and limitations: Many of the expanded lesional clones endured in scalp and blood while on tofacitinib.

Investigators isolated RNA and reverse transcribed it into cDNA to act as the sequencing template. Generated by immunoSEQ multiplex PCR, the TCRdb table keeps only in-frame clones and is missing some. The sample carries over 150,000 clones, 60% recorded once. The receptor was derived from a human donor with alopecia areata. The gene calls are TRBV7-2 and TRBJ2-7; 7 nucleotides agree with TRBD1. The starting material was CD4+ T cells sorted from blood, obtained at week 4, from a patient treated with tofacitinib. CDR3 protein: CASSKGTEVYEQYF. CDR3 in DNA: TGTGCCAGCAGCAAGGGGACAGAAGTCTACGAGCAGTACTTC.